These T cell receptor beta chains were read from a single sample in a study of CD8+ T cells in alopecia areata. Sequencing used immunoSEQ multiplex PCR; TCRdb keeps in-frame clones, though not all of them. Here the sample spans more than 95,000 clones, 41% being singletons. The specimen sequenced was CD4+ T cells sorted from blood. These receptors all stem from a human donor with alopecia areata. Each CDR3 is given with its conserved first and last residue. The D gene is left open where the match is weak. Some rows mark clone size as missing; the rest say once, few, many or name a class of expanded clone.

>TRBV4-2|NA|TRBD1|TRBJ2-3
CASSHRPLSAGGTDTQYF
TGTGCCAGCAGCCACCGACCGCTCTCGGCAGGGGGAACAGATACGCAGTATTTT
>TRBV29-1|few|NA|TRBJ1-4
CSVGDLELFF
TGCAGCGTTGGGGACCTGGAACTGTTTTTT
>TRBV4-3|NA|TRBD2|TRBJ2-3
CASSQTSGATDTQYF
TGCGCCAGCAGCCAGACTAGCGGGGCCACAGATACGCAGTATTTT
>TRBV29-1|few|TRBD1|TRBJ1-1
CSVGGGILDTEAFF
TGCAGCGTTGGAGGGGGCATCTTGGACACTGAAGCTTTCTTT
>TRBV18|NA|NA|TRBJ2-3
CASSPETDTRYF
TGTGCCAGCTCACCTGAAACAGATACGCGGTATTTT
>TRBV30|NA|NA|TRBJ1-1
CAWRDSGLHGKF
TGTGCCTGGAGGGATTCTGGCTTACACGGTAAATTT
>TRBV6-6|few|NA|TRBJ2-1
CASRPNHPGAYNEQFF
TGTGCCAGCAGACCGAATCACCCCGGGGCATACAATGAGCAGTTCTTC
>TRBV30|NA|NA|TRBJ2-2
CAWSVLLDTGELFF
TGTGCCTGGAGTGTACTTCTGGACACCGGGGAGCTGTTTTTT
>TRBV5-1|NA|NA|TRBJ2-3
CASSFGARSTDTQYF
TGCGCCAGCAGCTTTGGGGCGCGCTCCACAGATACGCAGTATTTT
>TRBV5-4|few|NA|TRBJ1-5
CASSLAGPTGNQPQHF
TGTGCCAGCAGCTTGGCCGGCCCCACGGGCAATCAGCCCCAGCATTTT
>TRBV2|NA|NA|TRBJ1-2
CASSEVRHYGYTF
TGTGCCAGCAGTGAAGTGCGACACTATGGCTACACCTTC
>TRBV2|NA|NA|TRBJ2-7
CASKIAPEQYF
TGTGCCAGCAAGATCGCGCCGGAGCAGTACTTC
>TRBV5-6|NA|NA|TRBJ1-6
CASSLSGALLGSPLHF
TGTGCCAGCAGCTTGTCAGGGGCCCTTCTAGGATCACCCCTCCACTTT
>TRBV11-1|NA|NA|TRBJ2-5
CASSPLGAAGQETQYF
TGTGCCAGCAGCCCCTTGGGGGCGGCCGGTCAAGAGACCCAGTACTTC
>TRBV29-1|NA|NA|TRBJ2-1
CSGTKYNEQFF
TGCAGCGGGACTAAATACAATGAGCAGTTCTTC
>TRBV23-1|few|NA|TRBJ1-6
CASNGTENSPLHF
TGCGCCAGCAATGGGACCGAGAATTCACCCCTCCACTTT
>TRBV27|NA|TRBD1|TRBJ2-7
CASSHRRRTGMHEQYF
TGTGCCAGCAGTCATCGTAGAAGGACAGGGATGCACGAGCAGTACTTC
>TRBV18|NA|NA|TRBJ1-1
CASSPPGRSLNTEAFF
TGTGCCAGCTCACCACCGGGACGCAGTTTGAACACTGAAGCTTTCTTT
>TRBV6-4|once|TRBD2|TRBJ2-3
CASAGGFTDTQYF
TGTGCCAGCGCGGGGGGATTCACAGATACGCAGTATTTT
>TRBV5-1|NA|NA|TRBJ2-5
CASSLYQETQYF
TGCGCCAGCAGCCTCTACCAAGAGACCCAGTACTTC
>TRBV5-4|few|NA|TRBJ1-2
CASSFPGPNYGYTF
TGTGCCAGCAGCTTCCCGGGACCGAACTATGGCTACACCTTC
>TRBV30|NA|TRBD1|TRBJ1-5
CAWSVSRDRYYSNQPQHF
TGTGCCTGGAGCGTCTCCCGGGACAGATACTATAGCAATCAGCCCCAGCATTTT
>TRBV29-1|NA|NA|TRBJ2-7
CSVVRVGYEQYF
TGCAGCGTTGTACGCGTTGGCTACGAGCAGTACTTC
>TRBV6-5|NA|NA|TRBJ2-1
CASSYTPGGRASEQFF
TGTGCCAGCAGTTACACACCAGGGGGGAGGGCAAGTGAGCAGTTCTTC
>TRBV5-1|NA|NA|TRBJ2-2
CASSLTGANTGELFF
TGCGCCAGCAGCTTGACGGGCGCGAACACCGGGGAGCTGTTTTTT
>TRBV7-2|once|NA|TRBJ1-1
CASSLAGTANTEAFF
TGTGCCAGCAGCTTAGCGGGGACCGCGAACACTGAAGCTTTCTTT
>TRBV7-6|NA|TRBD2|TRBJ2-3
CASSPRTSGKGTDTQYF
TGTGCCAGCAGCCCCCGGACTAGCGGGAAGGGGACAGATACGCAGTATTTT
>TRBV4-2|NA|NA|TRBJ2-7
CASSQTGSTYEQYF
TGTGCCAGCAGCCAAACAGGTTCGACCTACGAGCAGTACTTC
>TRBV4-3|NA|NA|TRBJ1-2
CASSQDLFRDGYTF
TGCGCCAGCAGCCAAGATTTGTTCAGAGATGGCTACACCTTC
>TRBV5-1|NA|TRBD2|TRBJ2-1
CASSSTRTSGIFSNEQFF
TGCGCCAGCAGCTCGACAAGGACTAGCGGGATATTTAGCAATGAGCAGTTCTTC